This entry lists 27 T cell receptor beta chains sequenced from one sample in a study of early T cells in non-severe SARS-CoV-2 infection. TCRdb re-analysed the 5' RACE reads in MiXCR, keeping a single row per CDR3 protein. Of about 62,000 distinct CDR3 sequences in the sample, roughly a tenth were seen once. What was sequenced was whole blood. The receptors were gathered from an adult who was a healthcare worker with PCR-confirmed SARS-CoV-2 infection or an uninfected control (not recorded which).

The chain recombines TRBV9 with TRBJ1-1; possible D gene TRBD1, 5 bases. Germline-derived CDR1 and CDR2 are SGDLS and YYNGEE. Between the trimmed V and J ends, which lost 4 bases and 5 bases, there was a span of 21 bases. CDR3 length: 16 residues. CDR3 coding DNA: TGTGCCAGCAGCCAGAAGAGCAGGGATCGGAGTACTGAAGCTTTCTTT. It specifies CASSQKSRDRSTEAFF.

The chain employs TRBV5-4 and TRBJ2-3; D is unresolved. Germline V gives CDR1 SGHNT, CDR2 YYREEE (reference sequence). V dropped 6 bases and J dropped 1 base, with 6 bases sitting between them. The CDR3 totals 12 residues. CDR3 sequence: CASTLGTDTQYF. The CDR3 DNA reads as TGTGCCAGCACCCTGGGCACAGATACGCAGTATTTT.

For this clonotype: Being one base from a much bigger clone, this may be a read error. CDR3 sequence (DNA): TGCAGTGCTAGAGACCCCCCGAGGACTAGCCCCTACAATGTGCAGTTCTTC. It specifies CSARDPPRTSPYNVQFF. The gene calls are TRBV20-1 and TRBJ2-1; 8 positions match TRBD2. The CDR3 length is 17 residues. The germline gives CDR1 DFQATT, CDR2 SNEGSKA (reference sequence).

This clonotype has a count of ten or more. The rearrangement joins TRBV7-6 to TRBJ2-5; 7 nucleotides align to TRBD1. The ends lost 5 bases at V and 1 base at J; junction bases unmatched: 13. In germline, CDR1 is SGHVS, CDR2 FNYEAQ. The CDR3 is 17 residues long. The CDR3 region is CASSIRTGATTQETQYF. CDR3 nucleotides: TGTGCCAGCAGCATTAGAACAGGGGCGACAACCCAAGAGACCCAGTACTTC. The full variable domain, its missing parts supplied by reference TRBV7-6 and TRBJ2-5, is GAGVSQSPRYKVTKRGQDVALRCDPISGHVSLYWYRQALGQGPEFLTYFNYEAQQDKSGLPNDRFSAERPEGSISTLTIQRTEQRDSAMYRCASSIRTGATTQETQYFGPGTRLLVL.

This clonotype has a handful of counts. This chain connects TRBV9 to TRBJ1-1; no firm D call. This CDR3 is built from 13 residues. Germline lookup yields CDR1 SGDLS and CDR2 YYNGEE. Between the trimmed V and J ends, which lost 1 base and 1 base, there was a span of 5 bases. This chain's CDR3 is CASSVLGNTEAFF. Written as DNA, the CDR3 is TGTGCCAGCAGCGTATTAGGGAACACTGAAGCTTTCTTT. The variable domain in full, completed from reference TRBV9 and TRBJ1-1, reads DSGVTQTPKHLITATGQRVTLRCSPRSGDLSVYWYQQSLDQGLQFLIQYYNGEERAKGNILERFSAQQFPDLHSELNLSSLELGDSALYFCASSVLGNTEAFFGQGTRLTVV.

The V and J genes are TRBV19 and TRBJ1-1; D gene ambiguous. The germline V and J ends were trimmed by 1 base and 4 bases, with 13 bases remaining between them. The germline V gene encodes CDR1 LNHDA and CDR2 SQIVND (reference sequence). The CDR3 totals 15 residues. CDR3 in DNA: TGTGCCAGTAGTATAGGGGTTCCCGGCATCACTGAAGCTTTCTTT. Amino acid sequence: CASSIGVPGITEAFF.

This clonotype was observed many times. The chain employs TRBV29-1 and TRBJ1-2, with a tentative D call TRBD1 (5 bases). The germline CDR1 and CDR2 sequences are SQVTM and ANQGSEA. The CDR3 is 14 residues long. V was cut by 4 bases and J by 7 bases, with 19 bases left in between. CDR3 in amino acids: CSVGPTGAVGGYTF. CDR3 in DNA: TGCAGCGTTGGCCCCACCGGGGCGGTGGGTGGCTACACCTTC.

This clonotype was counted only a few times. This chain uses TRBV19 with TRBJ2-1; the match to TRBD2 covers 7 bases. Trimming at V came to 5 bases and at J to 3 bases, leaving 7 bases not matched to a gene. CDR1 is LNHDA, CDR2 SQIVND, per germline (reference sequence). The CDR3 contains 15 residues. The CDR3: CASSPSGDLYNEQFF. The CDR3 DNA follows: TGTGCCAGTAGTCCGAGCGGGGATCTCTACAATGAGCAGTTCTTC.

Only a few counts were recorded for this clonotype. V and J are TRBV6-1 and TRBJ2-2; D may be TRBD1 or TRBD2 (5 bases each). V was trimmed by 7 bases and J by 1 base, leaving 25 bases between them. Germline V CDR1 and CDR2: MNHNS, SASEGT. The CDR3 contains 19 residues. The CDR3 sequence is CASKTGTANRLQNTGELFF. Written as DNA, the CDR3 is TGTGCCAGCAAGACCGGGACGGCCAATAGGCTACAGAACACCGGGGAGCTGTTTTTT.

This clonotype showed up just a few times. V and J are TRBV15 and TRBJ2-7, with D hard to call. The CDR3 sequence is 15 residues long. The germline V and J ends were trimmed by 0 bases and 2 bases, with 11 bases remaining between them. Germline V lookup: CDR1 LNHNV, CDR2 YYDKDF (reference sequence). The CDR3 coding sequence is TGTGCCACCAGCAGAGATTGGGATTCTCCCTACGAGCAGTACGTC. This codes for CATSRDWDSPYEQYV.

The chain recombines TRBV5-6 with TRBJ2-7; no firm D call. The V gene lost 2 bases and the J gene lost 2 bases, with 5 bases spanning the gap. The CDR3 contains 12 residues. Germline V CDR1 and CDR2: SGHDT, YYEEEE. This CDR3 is CASSLLPYEQYV. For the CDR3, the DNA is TGTGCCAGCAGCTTACTCCCCTACGAGCAGTACGTC.

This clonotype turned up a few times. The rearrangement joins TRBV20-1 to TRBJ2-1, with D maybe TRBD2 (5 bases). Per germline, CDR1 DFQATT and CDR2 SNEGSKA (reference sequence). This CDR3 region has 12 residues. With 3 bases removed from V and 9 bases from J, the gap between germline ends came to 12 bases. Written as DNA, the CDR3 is TGCAGTGCTAGGGCCTCGGCGGGTGAGCAGTTCTTC. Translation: CSARASAGEQFF.

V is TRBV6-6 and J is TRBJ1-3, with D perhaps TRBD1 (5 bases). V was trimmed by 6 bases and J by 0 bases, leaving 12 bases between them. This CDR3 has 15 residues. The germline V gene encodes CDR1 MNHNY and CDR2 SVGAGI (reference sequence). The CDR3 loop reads CASSSRAPSGNTIYF. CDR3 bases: TGTGCCAGCAGCTCCAGGGCCCCCTCTGGAAACACCATATATTTT.

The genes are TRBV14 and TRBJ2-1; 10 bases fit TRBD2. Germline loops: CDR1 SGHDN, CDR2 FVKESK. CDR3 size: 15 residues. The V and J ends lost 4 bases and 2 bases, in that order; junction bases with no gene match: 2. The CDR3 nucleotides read TGTGCCAGCAGCCCTCTAGCGGGGGCCTACAATGAGCAGTTCTTC. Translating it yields CASSPLAGAYNEQFF.

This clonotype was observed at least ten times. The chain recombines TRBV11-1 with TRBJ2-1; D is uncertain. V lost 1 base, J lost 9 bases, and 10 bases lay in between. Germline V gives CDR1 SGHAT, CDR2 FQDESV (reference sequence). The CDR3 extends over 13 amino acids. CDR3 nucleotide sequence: TGTGCCAGCAGCTTAGTTGTGGGTAGTGAGCAGTTCTTC. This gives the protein CASSLVVGSEQFF.

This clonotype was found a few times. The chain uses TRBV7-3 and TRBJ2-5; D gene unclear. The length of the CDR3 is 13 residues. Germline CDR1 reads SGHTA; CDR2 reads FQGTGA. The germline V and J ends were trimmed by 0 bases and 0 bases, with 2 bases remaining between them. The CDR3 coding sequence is TGTGCCAGCAGCTTAACGCACCAAGAGACCCAGTACTTC. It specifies CASSLTHQETQYF.

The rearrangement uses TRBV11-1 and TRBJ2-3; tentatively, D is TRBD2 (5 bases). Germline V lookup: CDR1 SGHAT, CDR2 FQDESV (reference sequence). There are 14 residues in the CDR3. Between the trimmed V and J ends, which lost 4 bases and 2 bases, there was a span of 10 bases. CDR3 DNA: TGTGCCAGCAGCTCGCGGGCTAACACAGATACGCAGTATTTT. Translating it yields CASSSRANTDTQYF.

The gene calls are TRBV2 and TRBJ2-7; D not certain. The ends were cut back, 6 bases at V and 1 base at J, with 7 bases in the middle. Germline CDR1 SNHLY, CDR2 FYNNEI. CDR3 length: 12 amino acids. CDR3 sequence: CASRDKSYEQYV. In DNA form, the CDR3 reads TGTGCCAGCAGAGACAAGTCCTACGAGCAGTACGTC.

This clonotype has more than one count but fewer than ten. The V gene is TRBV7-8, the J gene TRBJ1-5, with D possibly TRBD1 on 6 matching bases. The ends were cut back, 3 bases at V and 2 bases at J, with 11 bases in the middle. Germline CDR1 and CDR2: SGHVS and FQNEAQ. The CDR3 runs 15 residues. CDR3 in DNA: TGTGCCAGCAGCTTTTGGGGGCGAGGCAATCAGCCCCAGCATTTT. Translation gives CASSFWGRGNQPQHF.

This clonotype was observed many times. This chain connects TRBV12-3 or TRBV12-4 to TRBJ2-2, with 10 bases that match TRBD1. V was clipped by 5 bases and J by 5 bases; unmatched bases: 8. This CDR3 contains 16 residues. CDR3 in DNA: TGTGCCAGCAGTCTCCGGGACAGGGGCCTAACCGGGGAGCTGTTTTTT. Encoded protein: CASSLRDRGLTGELFF.

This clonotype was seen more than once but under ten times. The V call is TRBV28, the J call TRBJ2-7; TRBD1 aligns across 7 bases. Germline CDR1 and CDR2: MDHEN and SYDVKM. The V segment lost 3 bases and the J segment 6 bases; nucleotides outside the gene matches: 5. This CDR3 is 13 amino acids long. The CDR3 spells CASSFRPGGEQYV. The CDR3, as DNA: TGTGCCAGCAGTTTTAGGCCAGGGGGCGAGCAGTACGTC.

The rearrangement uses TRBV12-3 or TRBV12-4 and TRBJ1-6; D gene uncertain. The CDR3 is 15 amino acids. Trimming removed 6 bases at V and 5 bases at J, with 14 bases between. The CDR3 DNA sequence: TGTGCCAGCAGCCCCCGGGGAATCCATAATTCACCCCTCCACTTT. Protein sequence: CASSPRGIHNSPLHF.

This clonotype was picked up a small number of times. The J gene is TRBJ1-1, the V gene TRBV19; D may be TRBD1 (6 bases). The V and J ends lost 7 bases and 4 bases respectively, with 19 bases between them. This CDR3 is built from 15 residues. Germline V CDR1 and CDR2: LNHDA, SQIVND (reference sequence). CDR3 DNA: TGTGCCAGTACCCAGTTGGGGGGCAGGGGCACTGAAGCTTTCTTT. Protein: CASTQLGGRGTEAFF.

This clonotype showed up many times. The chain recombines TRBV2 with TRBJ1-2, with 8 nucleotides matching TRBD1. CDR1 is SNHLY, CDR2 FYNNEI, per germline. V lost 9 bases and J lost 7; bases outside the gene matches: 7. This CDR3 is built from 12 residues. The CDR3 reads CARSGQGGGYTF. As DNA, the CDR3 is TGTGCCAGATCAGGACAGGGAGGTGGCTACACCTTC.

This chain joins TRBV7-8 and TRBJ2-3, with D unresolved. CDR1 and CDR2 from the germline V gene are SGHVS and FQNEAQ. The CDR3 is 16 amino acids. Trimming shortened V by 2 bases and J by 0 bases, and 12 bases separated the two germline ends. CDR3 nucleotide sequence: TGTGCCAGCAGCTTACGCGGCGATGTCAGCACAGATACGCAGTATTTT. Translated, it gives CASSLRGDVSTDTQYF.

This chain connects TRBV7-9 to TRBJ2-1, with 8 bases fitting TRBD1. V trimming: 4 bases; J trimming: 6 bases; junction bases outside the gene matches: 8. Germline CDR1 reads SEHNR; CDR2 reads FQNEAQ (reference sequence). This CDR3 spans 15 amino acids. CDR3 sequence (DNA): TGTGCCAGCAGCTCTAGAGGGACAGGTTCCAATGAGCAGTTCTTC. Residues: CASSSRGTGSNEQFF.

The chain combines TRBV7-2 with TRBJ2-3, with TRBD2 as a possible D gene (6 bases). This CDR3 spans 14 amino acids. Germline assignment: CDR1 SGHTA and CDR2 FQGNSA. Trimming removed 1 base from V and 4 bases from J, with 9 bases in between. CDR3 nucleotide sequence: TGTGCCAGCAGCTTAGTTCCGGGAGCAGATACGCAGTATTTT. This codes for CASSLVPGADTQYF.